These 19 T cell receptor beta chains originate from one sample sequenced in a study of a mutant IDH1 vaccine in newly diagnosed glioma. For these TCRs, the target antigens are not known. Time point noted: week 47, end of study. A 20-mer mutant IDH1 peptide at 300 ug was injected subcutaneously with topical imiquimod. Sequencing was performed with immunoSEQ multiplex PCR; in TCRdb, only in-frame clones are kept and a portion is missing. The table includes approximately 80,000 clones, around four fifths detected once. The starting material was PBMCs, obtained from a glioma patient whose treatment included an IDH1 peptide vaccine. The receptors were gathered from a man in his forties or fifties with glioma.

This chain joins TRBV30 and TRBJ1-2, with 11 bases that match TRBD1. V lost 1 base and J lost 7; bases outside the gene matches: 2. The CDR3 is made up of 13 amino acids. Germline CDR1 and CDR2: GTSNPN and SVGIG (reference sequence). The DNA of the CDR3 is TGTGCCTGGAGTGGGACAGGGGGCACTGGCTACACCTTC. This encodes CAWSGTGGTGYTF.

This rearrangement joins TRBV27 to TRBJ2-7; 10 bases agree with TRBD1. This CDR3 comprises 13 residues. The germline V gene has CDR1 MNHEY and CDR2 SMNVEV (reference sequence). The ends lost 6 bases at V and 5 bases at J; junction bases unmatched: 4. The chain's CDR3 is CASRWTGGNEQYF. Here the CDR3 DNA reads TGTGCCAGCAGATGGACAGGGGGGAACGAGCAGTACTTC.

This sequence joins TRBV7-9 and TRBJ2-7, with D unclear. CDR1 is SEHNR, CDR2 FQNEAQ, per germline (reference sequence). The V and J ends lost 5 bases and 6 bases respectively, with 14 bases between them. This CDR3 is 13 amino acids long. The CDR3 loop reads CASSLEPLREQYF. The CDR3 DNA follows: TGTGCCAGCAGCCTTGAGCCCCTCCGCGAGCAGTACTTC.

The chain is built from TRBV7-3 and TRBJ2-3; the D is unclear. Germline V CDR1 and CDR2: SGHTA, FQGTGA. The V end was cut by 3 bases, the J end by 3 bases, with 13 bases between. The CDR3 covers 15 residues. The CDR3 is CASSFEGRSTDTQYF. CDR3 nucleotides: TGTGCCAGCAGCTTCGAAGGCAGGAGTACAGATACGCAGTATTTT.

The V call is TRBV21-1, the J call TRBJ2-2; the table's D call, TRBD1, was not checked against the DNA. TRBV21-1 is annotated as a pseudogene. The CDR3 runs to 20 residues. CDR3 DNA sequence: TGTGCCAGCAGCATCGGGGGACAGGAGACATACCGCCCGAACACCGGGGAGCTGTTTTTT. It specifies CASSIGGQETYRPNTGELFF.

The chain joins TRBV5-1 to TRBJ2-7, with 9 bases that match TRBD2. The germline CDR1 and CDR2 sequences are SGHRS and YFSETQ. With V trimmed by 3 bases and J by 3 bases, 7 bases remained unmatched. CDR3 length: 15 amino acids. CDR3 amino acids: CASSSGLADNYEQYF. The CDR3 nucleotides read TGCGCCAGCAGCTCGGGACTAGCAGATAACTACGAGCAGTACTTC.

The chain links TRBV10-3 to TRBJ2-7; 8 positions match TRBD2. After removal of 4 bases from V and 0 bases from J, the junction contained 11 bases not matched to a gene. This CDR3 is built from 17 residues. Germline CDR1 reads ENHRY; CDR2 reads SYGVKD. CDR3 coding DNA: TGTGCCATCAGTGCATTAATTCCCGGGACTAGCTCCTACGAGCAGTACTTC. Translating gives CAISALIPGTSSYEQYF.

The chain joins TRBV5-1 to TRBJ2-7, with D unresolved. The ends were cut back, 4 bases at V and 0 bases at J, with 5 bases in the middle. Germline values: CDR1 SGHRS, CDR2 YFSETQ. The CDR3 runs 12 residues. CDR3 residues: CASSQSSYEQYF. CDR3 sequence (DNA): TGCGCCAGCAGCCAGAGCTCCTACGAGCAGTACTTC.

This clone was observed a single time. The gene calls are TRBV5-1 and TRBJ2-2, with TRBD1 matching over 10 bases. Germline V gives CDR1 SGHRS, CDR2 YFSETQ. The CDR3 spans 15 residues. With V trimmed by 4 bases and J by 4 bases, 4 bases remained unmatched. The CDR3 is CASSAGTGVTGELFF. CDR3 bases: TGCGCCAGCAGCGCCGGGACAGGGGTCACCGGGGAGCTGTTTTTT.

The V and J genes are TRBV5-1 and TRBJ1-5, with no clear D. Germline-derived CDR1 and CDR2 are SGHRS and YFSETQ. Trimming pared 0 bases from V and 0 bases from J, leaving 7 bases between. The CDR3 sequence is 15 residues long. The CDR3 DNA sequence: TGCGCCAGCAGCTTGGACGGTTTTAGCAATCAGCCCCAGCATTTT. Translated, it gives CASSLDGFSNQPQHF.

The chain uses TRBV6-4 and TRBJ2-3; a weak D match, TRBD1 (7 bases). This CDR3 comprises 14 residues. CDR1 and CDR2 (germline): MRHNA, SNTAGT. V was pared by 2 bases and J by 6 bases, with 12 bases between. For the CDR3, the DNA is TGTGCCAGCAGTGACGGGCAGGGGGGCGATACGCAGTATTTT. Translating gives CASSDGQGGDTQYF.

The CDR3 region has the DNA TGTGCCTGGAGTCCTCTCGTGTGGAACCAGCCCCAGCATTTT. As protein: CAWSPLVWNQPQHF. This chain uses TRBV30 with TRBJ1-5, with unresolved D. This CDR3 region has 14 residues. Germline CDR1 GTSNPN, CDR2 SVGIG (reference sequence). V was trimmed by 2 bases and J by 7 bases, leaving 15 bases between them. The full variable domain, completed using reference TRBV30 and TRBJ1-5, is SQTIHQWPATLVQPVGSPLSLECTVEGTSNPNLYWYRQAAGRGLQLLFYSVGIGQISSEVPQNLSASRPQDRQFILSSKKLLLSDSGFYLCAWSPLVWNQPQHFGDGTRLSIL.

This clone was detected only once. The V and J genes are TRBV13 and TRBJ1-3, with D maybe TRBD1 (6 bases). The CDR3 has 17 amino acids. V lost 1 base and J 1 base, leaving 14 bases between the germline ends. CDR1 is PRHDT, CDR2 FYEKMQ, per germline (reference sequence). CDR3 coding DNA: TGTGCCAGCAGCTTAGATCTGGGGGCGATGTCTGGAAACACCATATATTTT. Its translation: CASSLDLGAMSGNTIYF.

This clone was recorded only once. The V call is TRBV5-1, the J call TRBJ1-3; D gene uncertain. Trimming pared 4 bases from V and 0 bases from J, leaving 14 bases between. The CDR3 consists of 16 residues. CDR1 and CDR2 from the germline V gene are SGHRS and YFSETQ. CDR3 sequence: CASSLQAQSSGNTIYF. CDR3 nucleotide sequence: TGCGCCAGCAGCCTGCAAGCACAGAGCTCTGGAAACACCATATATTTT.

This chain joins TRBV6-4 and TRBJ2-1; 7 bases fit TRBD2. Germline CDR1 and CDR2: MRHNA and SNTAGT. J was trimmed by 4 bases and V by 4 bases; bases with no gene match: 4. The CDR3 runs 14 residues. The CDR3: CASSVSGVYNEQFF. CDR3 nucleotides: TGTGCCAGCAGTGTGAGCGGGGTTTACAATGAGCAGTTCTTC.

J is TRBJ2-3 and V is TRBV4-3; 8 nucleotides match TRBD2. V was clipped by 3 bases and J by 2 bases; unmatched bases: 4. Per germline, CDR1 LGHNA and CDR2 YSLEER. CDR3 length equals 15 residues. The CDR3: CASSQVAGPTDTQYF. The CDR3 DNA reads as TGCGCCAGCAGCCAGGTAGCGGGGCCCACAGATACGCAGTATTTT.

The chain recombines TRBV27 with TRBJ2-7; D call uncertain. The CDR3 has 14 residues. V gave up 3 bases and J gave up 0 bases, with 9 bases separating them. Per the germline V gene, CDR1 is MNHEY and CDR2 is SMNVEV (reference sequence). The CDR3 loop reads CASSLTRLSYEQYF. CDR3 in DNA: TGTGCCAGCAGTTTGACACGGCTCTCCTACGAGCAGTACTTC.

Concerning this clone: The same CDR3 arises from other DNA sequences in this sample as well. The CDR3 sequence is CASSYSSYEQYF. CDR3 bases: TGTGCCAGCAGTTACTCTTCCTACGAGCAGTACTTC. The chain recombines TRBV6-5 with TRBJ2-7; D ambiguous. Trimming shortened V by 0 bases and J by 1 base, and 1 base separated the two germline ends. Germline lookup yields CDR1 MNHEY and CDR2 SVGAGI. There are 12 residues in the CDR3.

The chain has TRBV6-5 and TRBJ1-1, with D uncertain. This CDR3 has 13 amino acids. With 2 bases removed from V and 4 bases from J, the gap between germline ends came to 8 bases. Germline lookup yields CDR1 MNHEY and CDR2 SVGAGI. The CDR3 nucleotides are TGTGCCAGCAGTTACAGGCAGGCCACTGAAGCTTTCTTT. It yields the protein CASSYRQATEAFF.